What follows are 19 T cell receptor beta chains derived from one specimen sequenced in a study of response to subunit inactivated influenza vaccine (dated by TCRdb to about 2018). Libraries were made using RT-PCR. TCRdb records Illumina HiSeq 2500 as the sequencer. TCRdb reran the public reads through fastp at Q25 and MiXCR, keeping productive beta chains. Merged by CDR3 protein, the rows form single entries marked with the most common genes and DNA. In this sample the table shows roughly 540,000 distinct CDR3 sequences, roughly 25% of which occur a single time. Around 2.8% of the sample is held by the ten biggest clonotypes. These same records also appear under a second study, on T cells expressing NK-cell markers. From that second study: TCR beta cDNA libraries were prepared using 5'RACE template switching, which introduced a universal primer site and unique molecular identifiers.

The sample in question was CD4+ T cells sorted from PBMCs, obtained 12 days after vaccination. Source of these receptors: a man aged 50 to 60 who received an inactivated influenza vaccine. Donor details come from another sample of the same person, matched by shared clones.

This clonotype came up a few times. This chain links TRBV10-1 with TRBJ2-5; D is possibly TRBD1 or TRBD2 (5 bases each). The CDR3 is 13 amino acids. Looked up from germline, CDR1 is WNHNN and CDR2 is SYGVQD (reference sequence). V lost 3 bases, J lost 4 bases, and 9 bases lay in between. The CDR3 is CASSDGGPETQYF. Written as DNA, the CDR3 is TGCGCCAGCAGTGATGGGGGTCCAGAGACCCAGTACTTC.

In this sample, this clonotype turned up a few times. The V and J genes are TRBV28 and TRBJ2-6; D ambiguous. CDR3 length: 20 amino acids. Per germline, CDR1 MDHEN and CDR2 SYDVKM. Trimming removed 3 bases at V and 0 bases at J, with 21 bases between. CDR3: CASSFVGQFVGPSGANVLTF. DNA for the CDR3: TGTGCCAGCAGTTTCGTCGGGCAGTTTGTAGGACCCTCTGGGGCCAACGTCCTGACTTTC.

This clonotype was seen many times. The chain uses TRBV20-1 and TRBJ1-1, with 9 bases fitting TRBD1. From germline, CDR1 is DFQATT and CDR2 SNEGSKA (reference sequence). The CDR3 runs 15 residues. J gave up 1 base and V 4 bases, and 7 bases lay outside the gene matches. CDR3 sequence (DNA): TGCAGTGCTACCGGGACAGGGTTTAGGAACACTGAAGCTTTCTTT. Its protein product is CSATGTGFRNTEAFF.

This chain connects TRBV9 to TRBJ1-1; 10 bases fit TRBD1. The junction had 5 bases not matched to a gene; V was cut back by 4 bases and J by 5 bases. The germline gives CDR1 SGDLS, CDR2 YYNGEE. This CDR3 comprises 14 residues. The CDR3 loop is CASSRWTGGTEAFF. The CDR3 DNA reads TGTGCCAGCAGCAGATGGACAGGGGGAACTGAAGCTTTCTTT.

This clonotype was counted only a few times. V and J are TRBV10-1 and TRBJ2-2; D gene unclear. Per the germline V gene, CDR1 is WNHNN and CDR2 is SYGVQD (reference sequence). The CDR3 has 12 residues. V was shortened by 8 bases and J by 4 bases, with 8 bases between the two germline ends. The CDR3: CASGQRTGELFF. The CDR3 region has the DNA TGCGCCAGCGGCCAGCGCACCGGGGAGCTGTTTTTT.

This sequence joins TRBV4-3 and TRBJ1-2, with D unclear. The CDR3 runs to 15 residues. Deletions cut 0 bases from V and 1 base from J, with 9 bases between. The germline V gene has CDR1 LGHNA and CDR2 YSLEER. This CDR3 reads CASSQDLGINYGYTF. DNA for the CDR3: TGCGCCAGCAGCCAAGATCTTGGAATTAACTATGGCTACACCTTC.

The chain recombines TRBV7-9 with TRBJ2-3, with TRBD1 as a possible D gene (5 bases). Germline values: CDR1 SEHNR, CDR2 FQNEAQ (reference sequence). This CDR3 region has 15 residues. Trimming stripped 3 bases from V and 0 bases from J, with 10 bases between. CDR3: CASSFQGISTDTQYF. In nucleotides, the CDR3 is TGTGCCAGCAGCTTCCAGGGAATAAGCACAGATACGCAGTATTTT.

This clonotype has more than one count but fewer than ten. This chain joins TRBV7-2 and TRBJ2-6; no clear D. The CDR3 runs to 13 residues. In germline, CDR1 is SGHTA, CDR2 FQGNSA. V was cut by 8 bases and J by 0 bases, with 5 bases left in between. As DNA, the CDR3 is TGTGCCAGCGGGTTCTCTGGGGCCAACGTCCTGACTTTC. Its protein product is CASGFSGANVLTF.

This clonotype has a count of ten or more. V usage is TRBV12-3 or TRBV12-4 and J usage is TRBJ2-6; D perhaps matches TRBD1 (6 bases). The CDR3 is made up of 18 amino acids. Trimming stripped 7 bases from V and 1 base from J, with 20 bases between. The CDR3: CASIPGAGAGSGANVLTF. In DNA, the CDR3 is TGTGCCAGCATCCCAGGGGCAGGGGCAGGGTCTGGGGCCAACGTCCTGACTTTC.

This clonotype was counted between two and nine times. The chain uses TRBV19 and TRBJ1-6, with D tentatively TRBD1 (6 bases). V shed 4 bases and J shed 11 bases, with 12 bases lying between them. Germline assignment: CDR1 LNHDA and CDR2 SQIVND (reference sequence). CDR3 length: 13 residues. CDR3 loop: CASSTRQETPLHF. CDR3 DNA: TGTGCCAGTAGTACGCGACAGGAAACACCCCTCCACTTT.

V gene TRBV28 combines with J gene TRBJ2-7; a weak D match, TRBD2 (7 bases). The CDR3 loop spans 16 amino acids. CDR1 is MDHEN and CDR2 is SYDVKM in the germline V gene. Trimming took off 1 base at V and 2 bases at J, with 15 bases between the two ends. The CDR3 coding sequence is TGTGCCAGCAGTTTATCGGGGGGCGCAAACCCCTACGAGCAGTACTTC. Residues: CASSLSGGANPYEQYF. The full variable domain, in which reference TRBV28 and TRBJ2-7 provide the parts outside the CDR3, is DVKVTQSSRYLVKRTGEKVFLECVQDMDHENMFWYRQDPGLGLRLIYFSYDVKMKEKGDIPEGYSVSREKKERFSLILESASTNQTSMYLCASSLSGGANPYEQYFGPGTRLTVT.

This clonotype was counted between two and nine times. The chain uses TRBV3-1 and TRBJ1-2; D remains unclear. With 4 bases removed from V and 9 bases from J, the gap between germline ends came to 15 bases. CDR1 and CDR2 (germline): LGHDT, YNNKEL (reference sequence). CDR3 length: 13 residues. CDR3 nucleotides: TGTGCCAGCAGCCCCCTAAACATGAAGAGCTACACCTTC. Protein: CASSPLNMKSYTF.

In this sample, this clonotype turned up a few times. The rearrangement joins TRBV11-2 to TRBJ2-7; TRBD1 matches at 7 bases. CDR1 is SGHAT and CDR2 is FQNNGV in the germline V gene. The CDR3 loop spans 16 amino acids. The junction had 8 bases not matched to a gene; V was cut back by 0 bases and J by 3 bases. CDR3 in amino acids: CASSLDRGGSIYEQYF. CDR3 DNA: TGTGCCAGCAGCTTAGATCGAGGGGGCTCAATCTACGAGCAGTACTTC.

The table lists this clonotype with a few counts. The rearrangement links TRBV12-3 or TRBV12-4 to TRBJ1-5; D is ambiguous. V was shortened by 2 bases and J by 1 base, with 6 bases between the two germline ends. The CDR3 spans 14 residues. The CDR3 sequence: CASSLSESNQPQHF. CDR3 nucleotides: TGTGCCAGCAGTTTATCAGAAAGCAATCAGCCCCAGCATTTT.

V and J are TRBV29-1 and TRBJ2-1, with no clear D. In germline, CDR1 is SQVTM, CDR2 ANQGSEA. The CDR3 is 12 amino acids. Trimming cost V 3 bases and J 5 bases, with 8 bases left between them. Here the CDR3 DNA reads TGCAGCGTTGAGCCAGGACACAATGAGCAGTTCTTC. Amino acid sequence: CSVEPGHNEQFF.

This clonotype appeared a few times. This sequence joins TRBV20-1 and TRBJ1-3; D not certain. This CDR3 has 15 amino acids. Germline V gives CDR1 DFQATT, CDR2 SNEGSKA (reference sequence). V lost 3 bases, J lost 1 base, and 13 bases lay in between. The CDR3 DNA reads TGCAGTGCTAGTTGGGAAAGGCCATCTGGAAACACCATATATTTT. As protein: CSASWERPSGNTIYF.

The chain employs TRBV12-3 or TRBV12-4 and TRBJ2-7; either TRBD1 or TRBD2 may supply D (7 bases each). This CDR3 is built from 16 residues. V was clipped by 5 bases and J by 0 bases, with 17 bases between them. CDR3 amino acids: CASSRTQGGVSYEQYF. The DNA for the CDR3 is TGTGCCAGCAGTAGGACCCAGGGGGGGGTCTCCTACGAGCAGTACTTC.

This clonotype was counted only a few times. V gene TRBV3-1 combines with J gene TRBJ2-5; 8 bases are a match to TRBD2. J was trimmed by 2 bases and V by 5 bases; bases with no gene match: 7. The germline V gene encodes CDR1 LGHDT and CDR2 YNNKEL (reference sequence). The CDR3 is made up of 15 amino acids. Written as DNA, the CDR3 is TGTGCCAGCAGCTTCGCGGGAGGTATACAAGAGACCCAGTACTTC. This translates into CASSFAGGIQETQYF.

The chain is built from TRBV7-2 and TRBJ2-7, with D tentatively TRBD2 (5 bases). The CDR3 has 13 residues. The V end lost 4 bases, the J end lost 6 bases, and 13 bases lay between the germline ends. The germline V gene encodes CDR1 SGHTA and CDR2 FQGNSA. CDR3: CASSSLGRGEQYF. The CDR3, as DNA: TGTGCCAGCAGCTCCCTCGGACGGGGCGAGCAGTACTTC.